The sequence of this T cell receptor beta chain was determined in a study of T cells in Graves' hyperthyroidism and ophthalmopathy. Trimming removed 4 bases from V and 5 bases from J, with 21 bases in between. The CDR3 spans 17 residues. CDR1 is MGHRA and CDR2 is YSYEKL in the germline V gene. First hyperthyroidism diagnosis is when the blood sample was obtained, before any ophthalmopathy symptoms. The source material, RNA transcripts, was used to amplify TCR beta CDR3 regions. The TCR CDR3 was amplified in a first-round RT-PCR using the HTBI primer set. TCRdb re-derived calls from the multiplex PCR reads in MiXCR, one entry per CDR3 protein. The table has under 350,000 distinct CDR3 sequences, about an eighth seen once; the top ten hold around 7.9%.

This sequence was found in a woman aged 25 to 39 with Graves' hyperthyroidism that later progressed to Graves' ophthalmopathy. The rearrangement links TRBV4-1 to TRBJ1-5, with D perhaps matching TRBD1 (6 bases). Sequencing was performed on blood. In nucleotides, the CDR3 is TGCGCCAGCAGCCCAGGGGTAGGAGCGGACGGGGATCAGCCCCAGCATTTT. It yields the protein CASSPGVGADGDQPQHF.